This T cell receptor beta chain stems from a study of T-cell reconstitution after alpha-beta-depleted transplantation in children. The TCRbeta library was prepared with unique molecular identifiers. MiXCR, applied by TCRdb to the PCR reads, yields one record per CDR3 protein. The data hold 450,000 to 600,000 distinct CDR3 sequences, with around a third observed a single time. Germline-derived CDR1 and CDR2 are SGHDT and YYEEEE. With V trimmed by 2 bases and J by 0 bases, 5 bases remained unmatched. The CDR3 spans 15 residues. There are a few counts of this clonotype. This TCR derives from a human donor who donated a stem cell graft to a child with aplastic anemia. Sequenced here: PBMCs from the stem cell graft donor, sampled from the stem cell graft. The chain uses TRBV5-6 and TRBJ2-7; TRBD1 matches at 7 bases. CDR3 DNA: TGTGCCAGCAGCTTCTCCGGGACAGCCTCCTACGAGCAGTACGTC. Its protein product is CASSFSGTASYEQYV.